This is a list of T cell receptor beta chains from one sample in a study of shared clonotypes between healthy human individuals. The table came from immunoSEQ multiplex PCR; TCRdb's copy has only in-frame clones and leaves some out. The sample lists about 2 million clones, about 95% occurring once. Sequenced: naive CD8+ T cells sorted from blood. The receptors derive from a man aged 18 to 29 in good health. Both conserved end residues are part of each CDR3. The D gene is left open where the match is weak. The size field is filled for only some rows; it gives once, few, many or a size class.

V	J	D	size	DNA	CDR3
TRBV19	TRBJ2-1	TRBD2	few	TGTGCCAGTAGTCCTATAGCGGGGAGCCTTGGTGAGCAGTTCTTC	CASSPIAGSLGEQFF
TRBV28	TRBJ1-2	.	.	TGTGCCAGCAGTCGCCCCGAAAACTATGGCTACACCTTC	CASSRPENYGYTF
TRBV7-2	TRBJ2-7	.	.	TGTGCCAGCAGCTTGTACCTTACCTACGAGCAGTACTTC	CASSLYLTYEQYF
TRBV4-3	TRBJ1-3	.	.	TGCGCCAGCAGCCAAGAAGAGCACTACACCATATATTTT	CASSQEEHYTIYF
TRBV29-1	TRBJ2-5	TRBD1	.	TGCAGCGCAATCGGACAGGGTACCGTCCTTCACCAAGAGACCCAGTACTTC	CSAIGQGTVLHQETQYF
TRBV6-1	TRBJ2-2	.	.	TGTGCCAGCAGTGAATTGGTATGGGGTGGGGAGCTGTTTTTT	CASSELVWGGELFF
TRBV9	TRBJ2-5	.	.	TGTGCCAGCAGCGTATTCGAGAGTCAAGAGACCCAGTACTTC	CASSVFESQETQYF
TRBV28	TRBJ2-2	.	.	TGTGCCAGCAGTCGTATGCCAGGGGCGAACACCGGGGAGCTGTTTTTT	CASSRMPGANTGELFF
TRBV13	TRBJ2-7	TRBD2	.	TGTGCCAGCAGCTTAGGACTAGCGGGGGCCGGGACCCCCTCCTACGAGCAGTACTTC	CASSLGLAGAGTPSYEQYF
TRBV9	TRBJ2-5	TRBD1	.	TGTGCCAGCAGCGTAGCTTCGGGACAGAGGCAAGAGACCCAGTACTTC	CASSVASGQRQETQYF
TRBV7-9	TRBJ2-3	TRBD2	.	TGTGCCAGCAGCTCCGGACTAGCGGGGGGATACACAGATACGCAGTATTTT	CASSSGLAGGYTDTQYF
TRBV11-2	TRBJ2-1	TRBD2	once	TGTGCCAGCAGCATTAGCGGGGGGGCCGATGAGCAGTTCTTC	CASSISGGADEQFF
TRBV6-5	TRBJ2-3	.	.	TGTGCCAGCAGTCAAGGGAGTGGAGATACGCAGTATTTT	CASSQGSGDTQYF
TRBV6-1	TRBJ1-1	.	.	TGTGCCAGCGGGGGGGTGAACACTGAAGCTTTCTTT	CASGGVNTEAFF
TRBV12-5	TRBJ2-7	.	.	TGTGCTAGTGGTTTGGTACTGATCAACGAGCAGTACTTC	CASGLVLINEQYF
TRBV7-9	TRBJ2-1	.	.	TGTGCCAGCGGCTCCCAAGAGGGGGAGGAGCAGTTCTTC	CASGSQEGEEQFF
TRBV27	TRBJ1-5	.	few	TGTGCCAGCAGTTTACAGGGGTATCAGCCCCAGCATTTT	CASSLQGYQPQHF
TRBV19	TRBJ1-5	TRBD1	.	TGTGCCAGTAGTCGGGGACAGGGGTTGGTTCAGCCCCAGCATTTT	CASSRGQGLVQPQHF
TRBV27	TRBJ2-1	TRBD2	.	TGTGCCAGCAGTTCACCCGGGACTAGCGGTATTCTTGAGCAGTTCTTC	CASSSPGTSGILEQFF
TRBV4-1	TRBJ1-3	.	once	TGCGCCAGCAGCCAACAGATCCTCCGCGAGGGGTCCGGAAACACCATATATTTT	CASSQQILREGSGNTIYF
TRBV29-1	TRBJ2-7	.	.	TGCAGCGCCCTGCCCCCATACCGGGACACCCTAGGGGAGCAGTACTTC	CSALPPYRDTLGEQYF
TRBV30	TRBJ2-7	TRBD1	once	TGTGCCTGGAGTGGTACCACAGGGGACGAGCAGTACTTC	CAWSGTTGDEQYF
TRBV5-1	TRBJ2-4	TRBD1	few	TGCGCCAGCAGTGGACAGGGGTATGACATTCAGTACTTC	CASSGQGYDIQYF
TRBV30	TRBJ2-7	.	.	TGTGCCTGGAGTGTAACCCAGCGGAGGCCCTACGAGCAGTACTTC	CAWSVTQRRPYEQYF
TRBV6-5	TRBJ1-1	.	.	TGTGCCAGCAGAGCAGGGGTGGGGACTGAAGCTTTCTTT	CASRAGVGTEAFF
TRBV6-1	TRBJ1-1	TRBD1	.	TGTGCCAGCAGGGGACAGGCTGAAGCTTTCTTT	CASRGQAEAFF
TRBV6-4	TRBJ1-6	.	.	TGTGCCAGAGTCACAAATTCACCCCTCCACTTT	CARVTNSPLHF
TRBV13	TRBJ2-7	TRBD2	.	TGTGCCAGCAGCCCCCCTAGCGGGTGGGAGTCCTACGAGCAGTACTTC	CASSPPSGWESYEQYF
TRBV29-1	TRBJ1-3	TRBD1	.	TGCAGCGTTGCCGGCAGGGGGCTCGACTCTGGAAACACCATATATTTT	CSVAGRGLDSGNTIYF
TRBV21-1	TRBJ2-7	.	.	TGTGCCAGCAGCAACGTCTTTCAGGGCGGAGCCGAGCAGTACTTC	CASSNVFQGGAEQYF
TRBV15	TRBJ2-5	.	.	TGTGCCACCAGCATAAGTGACAGTTACCAAGAGACCCAGTACTTC	CATSISDSYQETQYF
TRBV27	TRBJ1-4	.	.	TGTGCCAGCAGTTTATTGAAGGGACTGGAGGGTGAAAAACTGTTTTTT	CASSLLKGLEGEKLFF
TRBV19	TRBJ1-6	.	.	TGTGCCAGTAGTGTTGCACTTGGGGATTCACCCCTCCACTTT	CASSVALGDSPLHF
TRBV5-6	TRBJ1-1	.	once	TGTGCCAGCAGCTTCGCGGGGGGCACTGAAGCTTTCTTT	CASSFAGGTEAFF
TRBV6-5	TRBJ1-1	.	few	TGTGCCAGCAGTTACTCGGCCAGCCACACTGAAGCTTTCTTT	CASSYSASHTEAFF
TRBV9	TRBJ1-5	TRBD1	.	TGTGCCAGCAGCGGGGGACAGGGGGCTCAGCCCCAGCATTTT	CASSGGQGAQPQHF
TRBV28	TRBJ2-2	.	.	TGTGCCAGCAGTGTGGGGAGAAACACCGGGGAGCTGTTTTTT	CASSVGRNTGELFF
TRBV13	TRBJ2-1	TRBD1	.	TGTGCCAGCAGCATCGGACAGGGCGGGTACAATGAGCAGTTCTTC	CASSIGQGGYNEQFF
TRBV10-3	TRBJ2-1	TRBD2	.	TGTGCCATCAGTGAGTTTCGCCTAGCGGGGGGGCCTGTCCATGAGCAGTTCTTC	CAISEFRLAGGPVHEQFF
TRBV7-9	TRBJ2-2	.	.	TGTGCCAGCAGCTTAGTTGGTCAGAGAAACACCGGGGAGCTGTTTTTT	CASSLVGQRNTGELFF
TRBV2	TRBJ2-5	.	.	TGTGCCAGCAGTCCTTACTGGGGGCAAGAGACCCAGTACTTC	CASSPYWGQETQYF
TRBV27	TRBJ2-7	.	once	TGTGCCAGCAGTTTATCCGGGACGAGAGAGCAGTACTTC	CASSLSGTREQYF
TRBV9	TRBJ1-2	.	once	TGTGCCAGCAGCCCTCAGGATGGCTACACCTTC	CASSPQDGYTF
TRBV12-5	TRBJ2-5	TRBD1	.	TGTGCTAGTGGTTCCCAGGGGGCAGGGACCCAGTACTTC	CASGSQGAGTQYF
TRBV7-3	TRBJ2-7	.	once	TGTGCCAGCAGCGACGTCGGGGGACAAGAGCAGTACTTC	CASSDVGGQEQYF
TRBV5-6	TRBJ2-7	.	.	TGTGCCAGCACCTTTGGGCCCGGGCTTGAGGACGAGCAGTACTTC	CASTFGPGLEDEQYF
TRBV7-9	TRBJ2-2	.	.	TGTGCCAGCAGAAGGGGGAATAACACCGGGGAGCTGTTTTTT	CASRRGNNTGELFF
TRBV5-4	TRBJ2-7	TRBD1	.	TGTGCCAGCAGCTGGGGGGACAGGGCCTACGAGCAGTACTTC	CASSWGDRAYEQYF
TRBV6-5	TRBJ2-1	TRBD2	.	TGTGCCAGCTGGGGGGCAGCGGGAGCATCCAATGAGCAGTTCTTC	CASWGAAGASNEQFF
TRBV28	TRBJ2-5	TRBD2	.	TGTGCCAGCAGTTTACCGGGACTAGTCAAAGAGACCCAGTACTTC	CASSLPGLVKETQYF
TRBV6-5	TRBJ1-5	.	.	TGTGCCAGCAGCTCGGACCCATCCCCTGGTCAGCCCCAGCATTTT	CASSSDPSPGQPQHF
TRBV29-1	TRBJ2-3	TRBD2	once	TGCAGCGCCACGATTAGCGGGGGCACAGATACGCAGTATTTT	CSATISGGTDTQYF
TRBV27	TRBJ2-7	.	.	TGTGCCAGCAGTCTGAACTCCTACGAGCAGTACTTC	CASSLNSYEQYF
TRBV11-2	TRBJ1-3	.	.	TGTGCCAGCAGCTTATGGGGGCTCTCGGAATCTGGAAACACCATATATTTT	CASSLWGLSESGNTIYF
TRBV5-4	TRBJ1-2	.	.	TGTGCCAGCAGCGACACAGGGCTGGAAGGCTACACCTTC	CASSDTGLEGYTF